This T cell receptor (beta chain) appears in the sequencing data of a study of blood T cell repertoires in COVID-19. Clones were sequenced by immunoSEQ multiplex PCR, and TCRdb holds only the in-frame ones, with some missing. The data hold over 150,000 clones, with around 82% observed a single time. Between the trimmed V and J ends, which lost 7 bases and 5 bases, there was a span of 5 bases. This CDR3 is built from 10 residues. What was sequenced was peripheral blood. The receptor was isolated from a man aged 55-75 years with COVID-19, enrolled during active disease. This chain uses TRBV12-3 or TRBV12-4 with TRBJ1-1, with D uncertain. The CDR3 loop reads CASKRTEAFF. The CDR3 DNA sequence: TGTGCCAGCAAGCGAACTGAAGCTTTCTTT.